These T cell receptor beta chains were read from a single sample in a study of T cell responses to AZD1222 COVID-19 vaccine. Only in-frame clones appear in the TCRdb table, and some are missing; sequencing was by immunoSEQ multiplex PCR. The sample shows more than 55,000 clones, about 88% of them seen only once. This material consisted of peripheral blood, taken 28 days after the second AZD1222 dose. These receptors were taken from an adult who received the AZD1222 COVID-19 vaccine. CDR3s include the opening cysteine and the closing phenylalanine or tryptophan. Each record gives: V gene, J gene, clone size, D gene, CDR3 protein, CDR3 DNA. A D gene is named only where the DNA matches it firmly. Rows may omit the clone size; those that give it use once, few, many or a size class.

TRBV13	TRBJ2-1	NA	TRBD2	CASSFIASGSNEQFF	TGTGCCAGCAGCTTTATAGCTAGCGGGAGCAATGAGCAGTTCTTC
TRBV7-7	TRBJ2-2	NA	NA	CASRFLGGLNTGELFF	TGTGCTAGCAGGTTCCTCGGGGGCTTAAACACCGGGGAGCTGTTTTTT
TRBV6-5	TRBJ2-7	few	NA	CASWEGQALKEQYF	TGTGCCAGCTGGGAGGGACAGGCCTTGAAGGAGCAGTACTTC
TRBV5-4	TRBJ2-7	NA	TRBD2	CASSLGTGLAGGHEQYF	TGTGCCAGCAGCTTGGGGACGGGACTAGCGGGAGGGCATGAGCAGTACTTC
TRBV5-1	TRBJ2-6	NA	NA	CASKKQASGANVLTF	TGCGCCAGCAAAAAGCAGGCCTCTGGGGCCAACGTCCTGACTTTC
TRBV5-1	TRBJ2-3	NA	NA	CASSLAGPTDTQYF	TGCGCCAGCAGCTTAGCGGGCCCCACAGATACGCAGTATTTT
TRBV9	TRBJ1-2	NA	TRBD1	CASSARDRGNYGYTF	TGTGCCAGCAGCGCCCGGGACAGGGGAAACTATGGCTACACCTTC
TRBV5-5	TRBJ1-2	NA	TRBD1	CASSNGQGYGYTF	TGTGCCAGCAGCAACGGACAGGGATATGGCTACACCTTC
TRBV19	TRBJ1-2	NA	TRBD1	CASRGTGANYGYTF	TGTGCCAGTAGGGGGACAGGGGCTAACTATGGCTACACCTTC
TRBV11-2	TRBJ2-7	NA	NA	CASSLDLGGYEQYF	TGTGCCAGCAGCTTAGATTTGGGGGGCTACGAGCAGTACTTC
TRBV10-1	TRBJ2-2	NA	NA	CASSRSPTGELFF	TGCGCCAGCAGCCGTTCTCCCACCGGGGAGCTGTTTTTT
TRBV27	TRBJ1-1	few	TRBD1	CASSLSYRTGRETEAFF	TGTGCCAGCAGTTTATCCTACCGGACAGGGCGGGAGACTGAAGCTTTCTTT
TRBV7-7	TRBJ2-1	NA	NA	CASSLGAGFNYNEQFF	TGTGCCAGCAGCTTAGGGGCAGGATTCAACTACAATGAGCAGTTCTTC
TRBV7-8	TRBJ2-3	NA	TRBD1	CASSLDRVTDTQYF	TGTGCCAGCAGCTTGGACAGGGTCACAGATACGCAGTATTTT
TRBV6-5	TRBJ1-3	NA	TRBD1	CASSSDRVFVGNTIYF	TGTGCCAGCAGTTCGGACAGGGTATTCGTTGGAAACACCATATATTTT
TRBV11-2	TRBJ1-4	once	NA	CASTPRAGFGEKLFF	TGTGCCAGCACCCCAAGGGCAGGGTTTGGCGAAAAACTGTTTTTT
TRBV28	TRBJ2-3	NA	TRBD1	CASSLTGTGRTDTQYF	TGTGCCAGCAGTCTAACCGGGACAGGGAGGACAGATACGCAGTATTTT
TRBV7-2	TRBJ2-2	NA	NA	CASSLAMIASGELFF	TGTGCCAGCAGCTTAGCGATGATCGCTTCCGGGGAGCTGTTTTTT
TRBV5-1	TRBJ2-1	NA	TRBD1	CASSLGQGAYNEQFF	TGCGCCAGCAGCTTGGGACAGGGGGCCTACAATGAGCAGTTCTTC
TRBV29-1	TRBJ1-5	NA	TRBD1	CSVRQGASQPQHF	TGCAGCGTCCGACAGGGGGCAAGTCAGCCCCAGCATTTT
TRBV27	TRBJ2-7	NA	TRBD1	CASSLWTGGSYEQYF	TGTGCCAGCAGTTTATGGACAGGGGGCTCCTACGAGCAGTACTTC
TRBV5-1	TRBJ2-7	NA	NA	CASSLGYEQYF	TGCGCCAGCAGCTTGGGTTACGAGCAGTACTTC
TRBV7-2	TRBJ1-5	once	NA	CASSNAGAGGNQPQHF	TGTGCCAGCAGCAATGCGGGGGCGGGCGGCAATCAGCCCCAGCATTTT
TRBV30	TRBJ2-3	NA	TRBD2	CAWRLAGGPDTQYF	TGTGCCTGGAGACTAGCGGGGGGCCCAGATACGCAGTATTTT
TRBV28	TRBJ1-5	NA	NA	CASSQKRVYSNQPQHF	TGTGCCAGCAGCCAGAAGAGGGTGTATAGCAATCAGCCCCAGCATTTT
TRBV30	TRBJ2-5	few	NA	CAWSPPGEETQYF	TGTGCCTGGAGTCCTCCGGGAGAAGAGACCCAGTACTTC
TRBV27	TRBJ2-7	NA	TRBD1	CASTATGQGAREQYF	TGTGCCAGCACCGCCACCGGACAGGGGGCGAGGGAGCAGTACTTC
TRBV11-2	TRBJ1-1	NA	TRBD1	CASSLVWTGLNTEAFF	TGTGCCAGCAGCTTAGTATGGACAGGACTAAACACTGAAGCTTTCTTT
TRBV30	TRBJ2-7	NA	TRBD2	CAWSLLAGVGYEQYF	TGTGCCTGGAGTTTACTAGCGGGGGTGGGCTACGAGCAGTACTTC
TRBV7-6	TRBJ1-4	NA	NA	CATGVTNEKLFF	TGTGCCACTGGGGTAACTAATGAAAAACTGTTTTTT
TRBV14	TRBJ2-7	once	NA	CASSQELVYSYEQYF	TGTGCCAGCAGCCAAGAGTTGGTTTACTCCTACGAGCAGTACTTC
TRBV3-1/TRBV3-2	TRBJ2-7	NA	NA	CASSQPGKGEQYF	TGTGCCAGCAGCCAACCGGGAAAGGGGGAGCAGTACTTC
TRBV10-3	TRBJ2-2	NA	TRBD1	CAIRGTENTGELFF	TGTGCCATCAGGGGGACAGAAAACACCGGGGAGCTGTTTTTT
TRBV10-3	TRBJ1-5	NA	NA	CAISESGGGGNQPQHF	TGTGCCATCAGTGAGTCCGGGGGTGGGGGCAATCAGCCCCAGCATTTT
TRBV14	TRBJ2-5	NA	NA	CASSPDGRGTDF	TGTGCCAGCAGCCCAGACGGGCGGGGTACTGACTTC
TRBV27	TRBJ2-7	NA	TRBD1	CASSPRTGPNYEQYF	TGTGCCAGCAGTCCGCGGACAGGGCCGAACTACGAGCAGTACTTC
TRBV4-3	TRBJ1-2	once	NA	CASSQGPGRGLGYTF	TGCGCCAGCAGCCAAGGGCCGGGGCGGGGTTTGGGCTACACCTTC
TRBV29-1	TRBJ1-2	once	NA	CSVAGSTGFVYGYTF	TGCAGCGTTGCAGGGTCGACAGGATTCGTCTATGGCTACACCTTC
TRBV5-6	TRBJ2-7	NA	NA	CASSLGAGDTWEQYF	TGTGCCAGCAGCTTGGGGGCCGGGGACACGTGGGAGCAGTACTTC
TRBV5-1	TRBJ1-1	NA	NA	CASSLSARNTEAFF	TGCGCCAGCAGCTTGTCGGCCAGAAACACTGAAGCTTTCTTT
TRBV7-9	TRBJ2-7	NA	NA	CASSLGAGVHEQYF	TGTGCCAGCAGCTTAGGGGCAGGGGTACACGAGCAGTACTTC
TRBV5-1	TRBJ2-2	NA	NA	CASSLATTNTGELFF	TGCGCCAGCAGCTTGGCCACCACGAACACCGGGGAGCTGTTTTTT
TRBV10-3	TRBJ2-7	NA	TRBD1	CAIRGTPGQGSSYEQYF	TGTGCCATCAGAGGGACTCCGGGACAGGGGAGCTCCTACGAGCAGTACTTC
TRBV12-5	TRBJ1-1	NA	NA	CASGLVGRSRNTEAFF	TGTGCTAGTGGTTTGGTAGGCAGGTCGAGAAACACTGAAGCTTTCTTT
TRBV7-2	TRBJ2-2	NA	NA	CASSLAGIGVLAGELFF	TGTGCCAGCAGCTTAGCGGGAATAGGGGTACTGGCCGGGGAGCTGTTTTTT
TRBV5-4	TRBJ2-1	NA	NA	CASAGIGGSYNEQFF	TGTGCCTCAGCAGGAATCGGCGGATCCTACAATGAGCAGTTCTTC
TRBV30	TRBJ2-7	NA	TRBD2	CAWRNRASGGYEQYF	TGTGCCTGGAGGAACCGGGCTAGCGGGGGGTACGAGCAGTACTTC
TRBV29-1	TRBJ2-7	NA	NA	CSVVLDSRIGEQYF	TGCAGCGTTGTTCTCGACTCCCGGATTGGCGAGCAGTACTTC
TRBV27	TRBJ2-7	few	NA	CASGRSGGEQYF	TGTGCCAGCGGCCGATCTGGGGGAGAGCAGTACTTC
TRBV29-1	TRBJ2-1	NA	TRBD2	CSVEGTVQLAGDGEQFF	TGCAGCGTTGAAGGTACAGTACAACTAGCGGGAGACGGTGAGCAGTTCTTC
TRBV7-8	TRBJ1-5	NA	TRBD1	CASSQTGTQPQHF	TGTGCCAGCAGCCAGACAGGGACCCAGCCCCAGCATTTT
TRBV6-5	TRBJ2-2	NA	NA	CASTDPGGGELFF	TGTGCCAGCACCGACCCCGGGGGCGGGGAGCTGTTTTTT
TRBV11-2	TRBJ1-6	few	NA	CASSPSGRSGHYNSPLHF	TGTGCCAGCAGCCCGAGCGGGCGCTCTGGACATTATAATTCACCCCTCCACTTT
TRBV6-1	TRBJ2-7	NA	TRBD2	CASSEPGLAGRSSYEQYF	TGTGCCAGCAGTGAGCCGGGACTAGCGGGCAGATCCTCCTACGAGCAGTACTTC
TRBV19	TRBJ1-1	NA	TRBD1	CASSIEDRVTEAFF	TGTGCCAGTAGTATAGAAGACAGGGTCACTGAAGCTTTCTTT
TRBV3-1/TRBV3-2	TRBJ2-3	NA	TRBD2	CASSLRLAGRTDTQYF	TGTGCCAGCAGCCTCAGACTAGCGGGGCGCACAGATACGCAGTATTTT
TRBV9	TRBJ2-5	NA	NA	CASSVASGTWVLQETQYF	TGTGCCAGCAGCGTAGCCTCGGGCACATGGGTCTTACAAGAGACCCAGTACTTC
TRBV7-2	TRBJ1-5	NA	NA	CASSLAREQPQHF	TGTGCCAGCAGCTTAGCGAGGGAGCAGCCCCAGCATTTT
TRBV6-5	TRBJ2-7	NA	NA	CASSYSGEGEQYF	TGTGCCAGCAGTTACTCGGGGGAAGGCGAGCAGTACTTC
TRBV14	TRBJ2-7	NA	TRBD1	CASSQPGTVYEQYF	TGTGCCAGCAGCCAACCCGGGACAGTCTACGAGCAGTACTTC